The 21 T cell receptor beta chains reported below all come from one sample, sequenced in a study of regulatory T cells in long-lasting Graves disease. In building TCR beta libraries, iRepertoire HTBI primers were used together with Arm-PCR of CDR3 regions. MiXCR, run by TCRdb on the multiplex PCR reads, gives a single entry per CDR3 protein. This table has a few hundred thousand distinct CDR3 sequences, less than 25% appearing once. Time point denoted: persistent/refractory GD, antithyroid drugs over 5 years with positive TRAb. The TCR library was made from RNA that had been extracted from PBMCs in TRIzol. Sequences were derived from peripheral blood mononuclear cells (PBMCs), sampled when the disease was refractory, from a patient treated with antithyroid drugs. These receptors all stem from a female donor with Graves disease.

This clonotype was seen more than once but under ten times. This chain links TRBV6-1 with TRBJ1-5; D might be TRBD1 (6 bases). CDR1 MNHNS and CDR2 SASEGT come from the germline V gene. This CDR3 is 13 amino acids long. Trimming took 6 bases from V and 7 from J, leaving 13 bases between them. The DNA for the CDR3 is TGTGCCAGCAGCCTCGCCCAGGGGCAGCCCCAGCATTTT. As protein: CASSLAQGQPQHF.

This clonotype was seen only a few times. The chain carries TRBV5-5 and TRBJ1-5; 7 bases align to TRBD1. This CDR3 has 13 residues. V gave up 4 bases and J gave up 5 bases; unmatched junction bases: 3. Germline V lookup: CDR1 SGHKS, CDR2 YYEKEE (reference sequence). The chain's CDR3 is CASSNRGDQPQHF. As DNA, the CDR3 is TGTGCCAGCAGCAACAGGGGTGATCAGCCCCAGCATTTT.

This clonotype was picked up many times. J is TRBJ2-5 and V is TRBV7-2, with D maybe TRBD1 (6 bases). CDR3 size: 15 residues. The germline CDR1 and CDR2 sequences are SGHTA and FQGNSA. V was cut by 5 bases and J by 4 bases, with 17 bases left in between. The CDR3 reads CASSHGQPSPETQYF. CDR3 nucleotide sequence: TGTGCCAGCAGCCATGGACAGCCGTCTCCAGAGACCCAGTACTTC.

The chain has TRBV20-1 and TRBJ2-1; D might be TRBD1 or TRBD2, each matching 5 bases. The ends were cut back, 0 bases at V and 10 bases at J, with 10 bases in the middle. This CDR3 spans 12 amino acids. Germline CDR1 DFQATT, CDR2 SNEGSKA (reference sequence). In DNA, the CDR3 is TGCAGTGCTAGAGAGGGGGTCGGGGAGCAGTTCTTC. Translated, it gives CSAREGVGEQFF.

This chain uses TRBV19 with TRBJ2-2; D unresolved. The CDR3 length is 12 residues. CDR1 and CDR2 from the germline V gene are LNHDA and SQIVND (reference sequence). Trimming left V 11 bases short and J 4 bases short, with 11 bases between. The CDR3 DNA reads TGTGCCGCCGAGTCTGTCACCGGGGAGCTGTTTTTT. Translation gives CAAESVTGELFF. Full variable domain (rest looked up from reference TRBV19 and TRBJ2-2): DGGITQSPKYLFRKEGQNVTLSCEQNLNHDAMYWYRQDPGQGLRLIYYSQIVNDFQKGDIAEGYSVSREKKESFPLTVTSAQKNPTAFYLCAAESVTGELFFGEGSRLTVL.

This clonotype was seen more than once but under ten times. The chain is built from TRBV19 and TRBJ1-1; D is perhaps TRBD1 (5 bases). V was pared by 11 bases and J by 0 bases, with 13 bases between. Germline V gene sequence: CDR1 LNHDA, CDR2 SQIVND (reference sequence). This CDR3 spans 13 amino acids. The DNA of the CDR3 is TGTGCCGTGGGCGGGGGAATGAACACTGAAGCTTTCTTT. Residues: CAVGGGMNTEAFF.

The sample holds a few counts of this clonotype. The chain links TRBV7-9 to TRBJ2-5; D is ambiguous. CDR1 is SEHNR and CDR2 is FQNEAQ in the germline V gene (reference sequence). The CDR3 runs to 13 residues. V shed 1 base and J shed 4 bases, with 7 bases lying between them. This CDR3 is CASSLDWSETQYF. The CDR3 bases are TGTGCCAGCAGCTTAGATTGGTCAGAGACCCAGTACTTC.

The rearrangement joins TRBV20-1 to TRBJ2-7, with D perhaps TRBD2 (5 bases). Germline V lookup: CDR1 DFQATT, CDR2 SNEGSKA (reference sequence). Trimming pared 0 bases from V and 7 bases from J, leaving 22 bases between. This CDR3 has 16 amino acids. The DNA of the CDR3 is TGCAGTGCTAGAGATCGGGGATTCAACAATCTACGAGAGCAGTACTTC. Its translation is CSARDRGFNNLREQYF.

This clonotype has a handful of counts. The rearrangement links TRBV7-2 to TRBJ1-1; D unclear. Per the germline V gene, CDR1 is SGHTA and CDR2 is FQGNSA. This CDR3 region has 18 residues. V gave up 2 bases and J gave up 0 bases, with 19 bases separating them. CDR3 bases: TGTGCCAGCAGCTTAATCTTCGGGTCCAAGCACATGAACACTGAAGCTTTCTTT. This codes for CASSLIFGSKHMNTEAFF.

The count of this clonotype is one. A read error may produce the germline difference seen at one junction end. V and J are TRBV20-1 and TRBJ1-6; D unclear. Germline V gene sequence: CDR1 DFQATT, CDR2 SNEGSKA (reference sequence). This CDR3 spans 14 amino acids. This CDR3 reads CSARASSYNPPLHF. As DNA, the CDR3 is TGCAGTGCTAGAGCCAGCTCCTATAATCCACCCCTCCACTTT.

This clonotype was counted many times. The chain couples TRBV7-2 to TRBJ1-2, with D tentatively TRBD1 (5 bases). Per germline, CDR1 SGHTA and CDR2 FQGNSA. The CDR3 sequence is 13 residues long. V was shortened by 5 bases and J by 6 bases, with 13 bases between the two germline ends. This CDR3 reads CASSVRGDDGYTF. The CDR3 region has the DNA TGTGCCAGCAGCGTACGGGGGGATGATGGCTACACCTTC.

The J gene is TRBJ1-2, the V gene TRBV30; D remains ambiguous. The CDR3 has 14 residues. The germline V gene encodes CDR1 GTSNPN and CDR2 SVGIG (reference sequence). The V and J ends lost 3 bases and 0 bases respectively, with 11 bases between them. CDR3 region: CAWRDWGANYGYTF. In DNA form, the CDR3 reads TGTGCCTGGAGGGACTGGGGAGCTAACTATGGCTACACCTTC.

The chain recombines TRBV28 with TRBJ2-1; D not resolved. The CDR3 runs 14 residues. The V gene's germline CDR1 is MDHEN and CDR2 SYDVKM. The germline V and J ends were trimmed by 7 bases and 0 bases, with 10 bases remaining between them. CDR3 sequence (DNA): TGTGCCAGCATAAGCCCCGTCTCCTACAATGAGCAGTTCTTC. Protein product: CASISPVSYNEQFF.

Only a few counts were recorded for this clonotype. V gene TRBV6-1 combines with J gene TRBJ1-6; no clear D gene. Germline V gene sequence: CDR1 MNHNS, CDR2 SASEGT. This CDR3 contains 15 residues. V shed 6 bases and J shed 4 bases, with 13 bases lying between them. CDR3 in amino acids: CASRDDGDYNSPLHF. CDR3 nucleotide sequence: TGTGCCAGCAGAGACGACGGCGATTATAATTCACCCCTCCACTTT.

The rearrangement links TRBV4-1 to TRBJ1-2, with 8 positions matching TRBD1. Looked up from germline, CDR1 is MGHRA and CDR2 is YSYEKL. V was clipped by 2 bases and J by 6 bases; unmatched bases: 5. The CDR3 is 14 residues long. The CDR3, as DNA: TGCGCCAGCAGCCAACAGACAGGGGACGATGGCTACACCTTC. Its translation: CASSQQTGDDGYTF.

The chain has TRBV7-2 and TRBJ2-7; a possible D gene is TRBD2 (5 bases). Germline CDR1 SGHTA, CDR2 FQGNSA. Trimming removed 5 bases at V and 1 base at J, with 12 bases between. The CDR3 totals 14 residues. The CDR3 protein is CASSLFAGSYEQYF. In nucleotides, the CDR3 is TGTGCCAGCAGCCTCTTCGCGGGTTCCTACGAGCAGTACTTC.

This clonotype was counted ten times or more. The J gene is TRBJ1-1, the V gene TRBV30; TRBD1 might be the D (5 bases). V was trimmed by 0 bases and J by 0 bases, leaving 8 bases between them. CDR1 GTSNPN and CDR2 SVGIG come from the germline V gene (reference sequence). The CDR3 has 14 amino acids. The CDR3 coding sequence is TGTGCCTGGAGTGTAGGCAGGGTGAACACTGAAGCTTTCTTT. Encoded protein: CAWSVGRVNTEAFF.

The chain recombines TRBV29-1 with TRBJ2-3; D may be TRBD2 (6 bases). This CDR3 is built from 14 residues. The V gene lost 5 bases and the J gene lost 1 base, with 13 bases spanning the gap. Germline assignment: CDR1 SQVTM and CDR2 ANQGSEA. The CDR3, as DNA: TGCAGCGTTTCCACGGGACTCGGCACAGATACGCAGTATTTT. Its protein is CSVSTGLGTDTQYF.

The chain links TRBV19 to TRBJ2-7; a weak D match, TRBD2 (6 bases). The V gene's germline CDR1 is LNHDA and CDR2 SQIVND (reference sequence). The ends were cut back, 4 bases at V and 3 bases at J, with 16 bases in the middle. There are 15 residues in the CDR3. The CDR3 is CASSTALGRDYEQYF. CDR3 in DNA: TGTGCCAGTAGTACTGCGCTCGGGAGAGACTACGAGCAGTACTTC. The whole variable domain, remainder taken from reference TRBV19 and TRBJ2-7, is DGGITQSPKYLFRKEGQNVTLSCEQNLNHDAMYWYRQDPGQGLRLIYYSQIVNDFQKGDIAEGYSVSREKKESFPLTVTSAQKNPTAFYLCASSTALGRDYEQYFGPGTRLTVT.

The chain carries TRBV11-2 and TRBJ2-1; maybe TRBD1 (5 bases). V lost 5 bases and J lost 4, with 15 bases in between. This CDR3 is 15 amino acids long. CDR1 and CDR2 (germline): SGHAT, FQNNGV. CDR3 loop: CASSGTGQGYNEQFF. CDR3 sequence (DNA): TGTGCCAGCAGCGGAACAGGTCAGGGTTACAATGAGCAGTTCTTC.

This clonotype was observed a handful of times. The chain employs TRBV28 and TRBJ1-1; D unresolved. The V end was cut by 7 bases, the J end by 0 bases, with 12 bases between. The CDR3 is 14 amino acids. The V gene's germline CDR1 is MDHEN and CDR2 SYDVKM. CDR3: CASTPVRLNTEAFF. CDR3 nucleotide sequence: TGTGCCAGCACCCCCGTTAGGCTGAACACTGAAGCTTTCTTT.